This TCR beta chain was recovered during a study of PD-L1 blockade in urothelial cancer. Looking at the study overall: Atezolizumab therapy began for patients in the mid-2010s, dosed at 1,200 mg intravenously every 3 weeks. The study recovered a median of roughly 140,000 T cells per blood sample.

Time point specified: peripheral blood 6 weeks after treatment start. Germline trimming cut 5 bases from V and 0 bases from J; bases unmatched to any gene: 10. CDR1 is LNHNV and CDR2 is YYDKDF in the germline V gene (reference sequence). The CDR3 loop spans 17 amino acids. Spiked synthetic TCR analogs estimated absolute template abundance per PCR. Sequencing used immunoSEQ multiplex PCR; TCRdb keeps in-frame clones, though not all of them. The data hold around 30,000 clones, with roughly 84% observed a single time. V gene TRBV15 combines with J gene TRBJ2-4, with 7 bases fitting TRBD1. The sequence came from a man aged 65 to 85 with urothelial cancer. Sequences were derived from PBMCs, sampled around atezolizumab (anti-PD-L1) treatment. This chain's CDR3 is CATSARPQGTAKNIQYF. DNA for the CDR3: TGTGCCACCAGCGCCCGCCCACAGGGGACAGCCAAAAACATTCAGTACTTC.